This paragraph covers one T cell receptor (beta chain) sequence. This specimen belongs to a study of cytomegalovirus exposure and HLA in healthy donors. The PCR made use of 60 Vbeta and 13 Jbeta primers. Method: immunoSEQ multiplex PCR; TCRdb's copy keeps in-frame clones and lacks some. The repertoire holds about 120,000 clones, around four fifths seen once, with approximately 0.93% in the top ten. The V gene lost 3 bases and the J gene lost 3 bases, with 11 bases spanning the gap. Germline CDR1 is SEHNR and CDR2 is FQNEAQ (reference sequence). This CDR3 comprises 14 residues. This TCR came from a human donor in good health. The V call is TRBV7-9, the J call TRBJ1-1; D ambiguous. The material sequenced was PBMCs. The CDR3, as DNA: TGTGCCAGCAGCTTCCCGGGTCTCGACACTGAAGCTTTCTTT. Translating it yields CASSFPGLDTEAFF.